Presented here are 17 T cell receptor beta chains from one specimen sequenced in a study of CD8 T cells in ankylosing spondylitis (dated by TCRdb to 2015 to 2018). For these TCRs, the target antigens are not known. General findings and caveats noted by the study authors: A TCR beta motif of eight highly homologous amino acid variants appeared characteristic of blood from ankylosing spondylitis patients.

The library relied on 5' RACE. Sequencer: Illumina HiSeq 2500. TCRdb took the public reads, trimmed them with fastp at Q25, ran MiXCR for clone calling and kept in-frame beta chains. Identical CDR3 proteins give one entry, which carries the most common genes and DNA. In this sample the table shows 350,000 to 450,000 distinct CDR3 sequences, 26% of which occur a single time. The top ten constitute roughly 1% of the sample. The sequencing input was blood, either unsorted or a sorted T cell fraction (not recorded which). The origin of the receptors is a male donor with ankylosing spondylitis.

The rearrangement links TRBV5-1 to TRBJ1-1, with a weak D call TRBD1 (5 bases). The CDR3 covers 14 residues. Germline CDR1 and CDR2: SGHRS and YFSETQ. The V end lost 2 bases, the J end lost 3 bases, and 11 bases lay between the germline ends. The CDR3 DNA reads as TGCGCCAGCAGCTTTGGGACCCTTGACACTGAAGCTTTCTTT. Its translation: CASSFGTLDTEAFF.

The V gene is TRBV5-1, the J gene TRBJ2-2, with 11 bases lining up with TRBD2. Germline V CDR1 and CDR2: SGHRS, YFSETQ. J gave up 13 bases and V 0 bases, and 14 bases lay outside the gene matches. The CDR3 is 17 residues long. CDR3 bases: TGCGCCAGCAGCTTGGAATTAGCGGGAGGGCCCTCAGGAAGGCTGTTTTTT. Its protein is CASSLELAGGPSGRLFF.

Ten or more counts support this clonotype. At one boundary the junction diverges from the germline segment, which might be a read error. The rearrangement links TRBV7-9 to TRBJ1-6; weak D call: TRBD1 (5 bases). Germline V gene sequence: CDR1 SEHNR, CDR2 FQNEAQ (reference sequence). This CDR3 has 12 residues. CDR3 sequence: CASTIGELKPTF. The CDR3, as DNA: TGTGCCAGCACCATAGGGGAGTTGAAACCAACCTTT.

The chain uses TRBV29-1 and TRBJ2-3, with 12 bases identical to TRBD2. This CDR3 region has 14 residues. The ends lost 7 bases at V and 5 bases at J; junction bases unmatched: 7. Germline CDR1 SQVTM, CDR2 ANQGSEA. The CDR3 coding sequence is TGCAGCGGACTAGCGGGAGAGGTCGTAGATACGCAGTATTTT. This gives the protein CSGLAGEVVDTQYF.

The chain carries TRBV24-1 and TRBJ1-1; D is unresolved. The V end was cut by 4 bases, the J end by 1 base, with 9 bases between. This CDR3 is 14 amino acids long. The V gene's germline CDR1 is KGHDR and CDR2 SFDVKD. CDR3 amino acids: CATSENGRNTEAFF. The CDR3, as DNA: TGTGCCACCAGTGAGAACGGTAGGAACACTGAAGCTTTCTTT.

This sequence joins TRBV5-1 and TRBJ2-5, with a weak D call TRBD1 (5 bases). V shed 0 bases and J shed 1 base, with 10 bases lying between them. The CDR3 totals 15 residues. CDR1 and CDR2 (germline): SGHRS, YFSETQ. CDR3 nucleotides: TGCGCCAGCAGCTTGGAATCTAGGGGCCAAGAGACCCAGTACTTC. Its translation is CASSLESRGQETQYF.

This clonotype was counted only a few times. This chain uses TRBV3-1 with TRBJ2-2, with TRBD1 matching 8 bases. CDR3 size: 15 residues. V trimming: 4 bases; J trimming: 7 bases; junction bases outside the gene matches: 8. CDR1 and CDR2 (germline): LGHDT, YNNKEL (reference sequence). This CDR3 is CASSLRTGMIGELFF. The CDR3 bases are TGTGCCAGCAGCCTTAGGACAGGGATGATCGGGGAGCTGTTTTTT.

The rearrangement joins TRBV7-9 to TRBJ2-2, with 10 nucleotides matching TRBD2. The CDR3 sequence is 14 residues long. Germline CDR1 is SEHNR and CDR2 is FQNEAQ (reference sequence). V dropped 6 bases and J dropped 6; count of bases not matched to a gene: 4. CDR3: CASSSSGSSGELFF. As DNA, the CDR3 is TGTGCCAGCAGTTCTAGCGGGAGCTCCGGGGAGCTGTTTTTT.

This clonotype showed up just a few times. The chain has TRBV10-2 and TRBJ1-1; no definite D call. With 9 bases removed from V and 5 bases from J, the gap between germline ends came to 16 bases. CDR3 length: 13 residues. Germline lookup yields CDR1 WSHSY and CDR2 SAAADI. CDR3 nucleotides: TGCGCCAGTATGACGTCAGCGGGGACTGAAGCTTTCTTT. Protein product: CASMTSAGTEAFF.

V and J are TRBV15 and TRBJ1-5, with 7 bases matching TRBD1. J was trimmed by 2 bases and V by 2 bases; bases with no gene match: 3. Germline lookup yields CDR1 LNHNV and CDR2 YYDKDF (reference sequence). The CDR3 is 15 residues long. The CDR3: CATSRTGVGNQPQHF. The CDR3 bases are TGTGCCACCAGCAGAACAGGGGTAGGCAATCAGCCCCAGCATTTT.

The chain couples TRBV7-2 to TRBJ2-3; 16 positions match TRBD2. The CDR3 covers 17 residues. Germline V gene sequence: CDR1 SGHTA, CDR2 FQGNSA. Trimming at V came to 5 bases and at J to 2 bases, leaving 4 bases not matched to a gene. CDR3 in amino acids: CASSAGLAGGDTDTQYF. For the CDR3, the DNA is TGTGCCAGCAGCGCGGGACTAGCGGGAGGGGACACAGATACGCAGTATTTT.

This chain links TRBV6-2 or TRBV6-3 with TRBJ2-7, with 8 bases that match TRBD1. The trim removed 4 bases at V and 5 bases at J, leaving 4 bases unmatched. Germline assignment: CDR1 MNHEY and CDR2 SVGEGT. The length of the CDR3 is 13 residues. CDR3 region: CASSSWTGNEQYF. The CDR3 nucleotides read TGTGCCAGCAGTTCGTGGACAGGGAACGAGCAGTACTTC.

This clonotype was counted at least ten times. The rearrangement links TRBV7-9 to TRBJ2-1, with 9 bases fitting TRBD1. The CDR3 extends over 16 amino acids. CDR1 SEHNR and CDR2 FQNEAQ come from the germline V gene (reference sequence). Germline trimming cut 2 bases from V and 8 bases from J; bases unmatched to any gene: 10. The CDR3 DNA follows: TGTGCCAGCAGCTTATGGGGCAGCGGGACAGGGTATGAGCAGTTCTTC. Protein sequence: CASSLWGSGTGYEQFF.

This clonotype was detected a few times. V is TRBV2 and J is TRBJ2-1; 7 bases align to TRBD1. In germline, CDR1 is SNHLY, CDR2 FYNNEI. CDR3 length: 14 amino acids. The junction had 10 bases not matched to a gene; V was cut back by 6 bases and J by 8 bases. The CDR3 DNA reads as TGTGCCAGCAGCTCAACGACAGGGACGGATGAGCAGTTCTTC. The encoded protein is CASSSTTGTDEQFF.

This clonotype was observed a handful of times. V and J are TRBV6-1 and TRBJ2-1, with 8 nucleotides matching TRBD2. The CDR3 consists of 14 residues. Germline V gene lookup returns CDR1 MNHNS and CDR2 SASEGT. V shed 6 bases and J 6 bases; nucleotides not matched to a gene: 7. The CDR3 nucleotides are TGTGCCAGCAGATCACCGGGACTAGTCAATGAGCAGTTCTTC. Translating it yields CASRSPGLVNEQFF.

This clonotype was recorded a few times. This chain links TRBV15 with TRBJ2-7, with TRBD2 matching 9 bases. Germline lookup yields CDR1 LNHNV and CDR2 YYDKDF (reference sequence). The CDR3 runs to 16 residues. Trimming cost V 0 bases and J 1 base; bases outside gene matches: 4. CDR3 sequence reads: CATSRDQTSGSYEQYF. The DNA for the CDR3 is TGTGCCACCAGCAGAGATCAGACTAGCGGATCCTACGAGCAGTACTTC.

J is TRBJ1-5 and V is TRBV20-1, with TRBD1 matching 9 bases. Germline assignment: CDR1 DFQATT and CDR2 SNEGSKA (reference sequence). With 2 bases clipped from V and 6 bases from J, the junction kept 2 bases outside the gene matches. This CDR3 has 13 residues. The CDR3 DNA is TGCAGTGCTAGAAGACAGGGGGGTCAGCCCCAGCATTTT. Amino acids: CSARRQGGQPQHF.